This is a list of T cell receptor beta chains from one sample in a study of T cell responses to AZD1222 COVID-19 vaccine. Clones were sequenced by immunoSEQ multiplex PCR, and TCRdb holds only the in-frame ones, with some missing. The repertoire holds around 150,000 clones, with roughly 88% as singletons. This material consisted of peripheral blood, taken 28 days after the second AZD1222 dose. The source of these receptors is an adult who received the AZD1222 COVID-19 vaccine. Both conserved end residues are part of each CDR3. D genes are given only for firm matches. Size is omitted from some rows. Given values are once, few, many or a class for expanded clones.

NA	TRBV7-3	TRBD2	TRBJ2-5	CASSLLAGGGETQYF	TGTGCCAGCAGCTTACTAGCGGGAGGCGGAGAGACCCAGTACTTC
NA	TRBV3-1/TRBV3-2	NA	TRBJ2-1	CASSLAAYSYNEQFF	TGTGCCAGCAGCCTGGCAGCTTACTCCTACAATGAGCAGTTCTTC
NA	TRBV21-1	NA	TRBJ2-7	CASSNTGFRPNYEQYF	TGTGCCAGCAGCAATACAGGGTTCAGGCCTAACTACGAGCAGTACTTC
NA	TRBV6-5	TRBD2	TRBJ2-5	CASSYGRGGWTQYF	TGTGCCAGCAGTTATGGGCGGGGGGGTTGGACCCAGTACTTC
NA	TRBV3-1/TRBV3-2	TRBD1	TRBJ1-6	CASSPQGQGGSPLHF	TGTGCCAGCAGCCCCCAGGGACAGGGAGGATCACCCCTCCACTTT
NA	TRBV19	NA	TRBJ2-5	CASSETGFGETQYF	TGTGCCAGTAGTGAAACAGGGTTCGGAGAGACCCAGTACTTC
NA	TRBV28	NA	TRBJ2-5	CASSSQQGRETQYF	TGTGCCAGCAGTTCGCAACAGGGGAGGGAGACCCAGTACTTC
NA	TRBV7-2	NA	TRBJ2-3	CASSLHGPTDTQYF	TGTGCCAGCAGCCTCCACGGACCCACAGATACGCAGTATTTT
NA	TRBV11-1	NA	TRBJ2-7	CASSLRRTQNYEQYF	TGTGCCAGCAGCTTACGGCGGACACAAAACTACGAGCAGTACTTC
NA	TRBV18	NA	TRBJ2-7	CASSHSGIDQWDF	TGTGCCAGCTCCCATAGTGGTATAGACCAGTGGGACTTC
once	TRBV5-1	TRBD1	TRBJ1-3	CASSETGGPDTIYF	TGCGCCAGCAGCGAGACAGGGGGTCCGGACACCATATATTTT
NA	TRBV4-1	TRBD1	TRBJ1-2	CASSQEKGQPLGYTF	TGCGCCAGCAGCCAAGAAAAGGGACAGCCCCTGGGCTACACCTTC
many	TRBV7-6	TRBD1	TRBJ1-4	CASSPDGGTGKEKLFF	TGTGCCAGCAGCCCCGATGGAGGGACAGGGAAGGAAAAACTGTTTTTT
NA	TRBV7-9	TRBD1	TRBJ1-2	CASSGGQGKFYGYTF	TGTGCCAGCAGCGGCGGACAGGGAAAATTCTATGGCTACACCTTC
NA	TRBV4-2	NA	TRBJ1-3	CASSQDRGLSGNTIYF	TGTGCCAGCAGCCAAGATAGGGGACTGTCAGGAAACACCATATATTTT
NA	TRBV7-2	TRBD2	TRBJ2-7	CASSLAGEIYEQYF	TGTGCCAGCAGCCTAGCGGGAGAAATCTACGAGCAGTACTTC
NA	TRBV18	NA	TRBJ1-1	CASSLRQNTEAFF	TGTGCCAGCTCACTCCGACAAAACACTGAAGCTTTCTTT
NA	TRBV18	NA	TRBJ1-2	CASSPLTGDRGTF	TGTGCCAGCTCACCCCTGACTGGAGACCGCGGCACCTTC
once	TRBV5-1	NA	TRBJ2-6	CASSRPQDSGANVLTF	TGCGCCAGCAGCCGACCCCAGGACTCTGGGGCCAACGTCCTGACTTTC
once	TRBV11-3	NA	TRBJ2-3	CASSTSRTDPTQYF	TGTGCCAGCAGCACGAGCCGGACAGATCCTACGCAGTATTTT
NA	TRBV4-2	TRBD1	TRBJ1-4	CASSQGPGQGREKLFF	TGTGCCAGCAGCCAAGGACCGGGACAGGGACGGGAAAAACTGTTTTTT
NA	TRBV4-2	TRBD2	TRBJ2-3	CASSQDRLAGADTQYF	TGTGCCAGCAGCCAAGATCGACTAGCGGGAGCAGATACGCAGTATTTT
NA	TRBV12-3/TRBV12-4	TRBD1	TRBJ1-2	CASSLGQGYGYTF	TGTGCCAGCAGTTTAGGACAGGGCTATGGCTACACCTTC
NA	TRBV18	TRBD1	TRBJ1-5	CASSPGQGAAPPQHF	TGTGCCAGCTCACCGGGGCAGGGGGCAGCGCCGCCCCAGCATTTT
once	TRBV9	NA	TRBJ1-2	CASSVSSGVRDGYTF	TGTGCCAGCAGCGTATCCTCCGGGGTACGAGATGGCTACACCTTC
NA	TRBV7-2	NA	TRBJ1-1	CASSSLSTRSTEAFF	TGTGCCAGCAGCTCCCTATCTACCAGGAGTACTGAAGCTTTCTTT
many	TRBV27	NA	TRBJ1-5	CASRTSNQPQHF	TGTGCCAGCAGGACAAGCAATCAGCCCCAGCATTTT
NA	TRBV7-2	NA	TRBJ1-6	CASSLDRAPYSPLHF	TGTGCCAGCAGCTTAGACAGGGCCCCGTATTCACCCCTCCACTTT
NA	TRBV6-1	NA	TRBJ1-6	CASSDQPAPLHF	TGTGCCAGCAGTGACCAGCCGGCACCCCTCCACTTT
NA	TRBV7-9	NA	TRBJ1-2	CASSLKGNYGYTF	TGTGCCAGCAGCCTGAAGGGGAACTATGGCTACACCTTC
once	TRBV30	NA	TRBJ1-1	CAWNLGRNTEAFF	TGTGCCTGGAATCTCGGCCGGAACACTGAAGCTTTCTTT
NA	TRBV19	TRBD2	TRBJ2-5	CASSIGLAGQETQYF	TGTGCCAGTAGTATCGGACTAGCGGGACAAGAGACCCAGTACTTC
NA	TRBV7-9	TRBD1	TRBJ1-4	CASSTGTGEKLFF	TGTGCCAGCAGCACCGGGACAGGTGAAAAACTGTTTTTT
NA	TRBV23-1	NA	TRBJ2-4	CASSQDPVKNIQYF	TGCGCCAGCAGTCAGGACCCGGTGAAAAACATTCAGTACTTC
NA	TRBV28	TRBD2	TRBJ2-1	CASSLAGGSYNEQFF	TGTGCCAGCAGTTTAGCGGGGGGCTCCTACAATGAGCAGTTCTTC
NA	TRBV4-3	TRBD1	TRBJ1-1	CASSRQGNTEAFF	TGCGCCAGCAGTCGACAGGGGAACACTGAAGCTTTCTTT
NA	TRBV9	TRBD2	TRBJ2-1	CASSPRLAGYEQFF	TGTGCCAGCAGCCCGAGACTAGCGGGTTATGAGCAGTTCTTC
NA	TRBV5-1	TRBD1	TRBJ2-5	CASSTRGQGYQETQYF	TGCGCCAGCAGCACCAGAGGACAGGGTTACCAAGAGACCCAGTACTTC
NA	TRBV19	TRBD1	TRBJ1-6	CASNPQGNSPLHF	TGTGCCAGTAATCCACAGGGGAATTCACCCCTCCACTTT
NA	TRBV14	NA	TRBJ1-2	CASSQEYTYSGYTF	TGTGCCAGCAGCCAAGAGTATACGTACTCTGGCTACACCTTC
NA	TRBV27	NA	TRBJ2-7	CASSFRGGGQYEQYF	TGTGCCAGCAGTTTTCGGGGAGGAGGGCAGTACGAGCAGTACTTC
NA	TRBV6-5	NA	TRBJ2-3	CASLRSRPDTQYF	TGTGCCAGCCTTCGCAGCCGCCCAGATACGCAGTATTTT
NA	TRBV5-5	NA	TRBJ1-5	CASSRRQAETRNQPQHF	TGTGCCAGCAGTCGTAGACAGGCAGAAACCCGCAATCAGCCCCAGCATTTT
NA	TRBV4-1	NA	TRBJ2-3	CASSQVRTGHTDTQYF	TGCGCCAGCAGCCAAGTCCGGACGGGGCACACAGATACGCAGTATTTT
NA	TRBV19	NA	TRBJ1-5	CATLEWPPGYNQPQHF	TGTGCCACATTGGAATGGCCGCCCGGGTACAATCAGCCCCAGCATTTT